These 9 T cell receptor beta chains were all obtained from the same sample, sequenced in a study of blood T cell repertoires in COVID-19. Data came from immunoSEQ multiplex PCR; TCRdb stores just in-frame clones and leaves some out. The table records roughly 92,000 clones, roughly 83% of them present only once. Sequences were obtained from peripheral blood. The receptors shown here come from an elderly woman with active or convalescent COVID-19.

J is TRBJ2-3 and V is TRBV19, with D unresolved. The CDR3 has 13 amino acids. Per the germline V gene, CDR1 is LNHDA and CDR2 is SQIVND (reference sequence). V was shortened by 7 bases and J by 3 bases, with 11 bases between the two germline ends. The CDR3 region has the DNA TGTGCCAGTAACAACTATGGGACAGATACGCAGTATTTT. Its translation is CASNNYGTDTQYF.

The genes are TRBV6-1 and TRBJ2-7, with a weak D call TRBD1 (5 bases). The ends were cut back, 3 bases at V and 10 bases at J, with 7 bases in the middle. CDR1 MNHNS and CDR2 SASEGT come from the germline V gene. The CDR3 is 10 residues long. CDR3 in amino acids: CASSDRAQYF. The CDR3 nucleotides are TGTGCCAGCAGTGACAGGGCCCAGTACTTC.

The table lists this clone with a few counts. The CDR3 sequence is CSVHEGGWDTEAFF. The CDR3 region has the DNA TGCAGCGTACACGAAGGGGGCTGGGACACTGAAGCTTTCTTT. The genes are TRBV29-1 and TRBJ1-1; 7 positions agree with TRBD1. The CDR3 has 14 amino acids. With 6 bases clipped from V and 3 bases from J, the junction kept 10 bases outside the gene matches. Germline CDR1 and CDR2: SQVTM and ANQGSEA.

CDR3 sequence reads: CASSPTDRGTEAFF. In nucleotides, the CDR3 is TGTGCCAGCAGCCCAACCGACAGGGGCACTGAAGCTTTCTTT. V is TRBV3-1 (or the pseudogene TRBV3-2) and J is TRBJ1-1; 8 bases are shared with TRBD1. CDR1 and CDR2 (germline): LGHDT, YNNKEL (reference sequence). Trimming cost V 4 bases and J 4 bases; bases outside gene matches: 5. The CDR3 runs 14 residues.

The V call is TRBV6-4, the J call TRBJ2-2, with 8 bases lining up with TRBD2. Germline V lookup: CDR1 MRHNA, CDR2 SNTAGT. V gave up 4 bases and J gave up 6 bases; unmatched junction bases: 7. This CDR3 has 15 amino acids. The CDR3 protein is CASSAHSGRAGELFF. CDR3 coding DNA: TGTGCCAGCAGTGCCCACAGCGGGAGAGCCGGGGAGCTGTTTTTT.

Only one count was recorded for this clone. The chain carries TRBV27 and TRBJ2-1; D may be TRBD2 (5 bases). This CDR3 has 13 amino acids. V lost 6 bases, J lost 7 bases, and 13 bases lay in between. In germline, CDR1 is MNHEY, CDR2 SMNVEV (reference sequence). The CDR3 protein is CASSSPWRNEQFF. In nucleotides, the CDR3 is TGTGCCAGCAGCTCCCCTTGGAGGAATGAGCAGTTCTTC.

The chain couples TRBV5-4 to TRBJ1-1, with 7 bases identical to TRBD1. This CDR3 has 14 residues. J lost 5 bases, V lost 2 bases, and 6 bases had no gene match. The germline CDR1 and CDR2 sequences are SGHNT and YYREEE (reference sequence). Written as DNA, the CDR3 is TGTGCCAGCAGCTTTCCCGGGACAGCTACTGAAGCTTTCTTT. The encoded protein is CASSFPGTATEAFF.

The chain recombines TRBV18 with TRBJ2-3, with 8 positions matching TRBD1. In germline, CDR1 is KGHSH, CDR2 LQKENI. With V trimmed by 0 bases and J by 4 bases, 6 bases remained unmatched. This CDR3 contains 16 residues. The CDR3: CASSPPADRVADTQYF. CDR3 nucleotides: TGTGCCAGCTCACCACCGGCGGACAGGGTTGCAGATACGCAGTATTTT.

The chain recombines TRBV2 with TRBJ1-2, with 8 bases aligning to TRBD1. The CDR3 has 18 residues. Germline V gives CDR1 SNHLY, CDR2 FYNNEI. With 3 bases clipped from V and 1 base from J, the junction kept 13 bases outside the gene matches. In DNA form, the CDR3 reads TGTGCCAGCAGTGACGGAGACAGGGGAGTTCAATTTAACTATGGCTACACCTTC. It is translated as CASSDGDRGVQFNYGYTF.